This T cell receptor beta chain was recorded in a study of blood T cells in healthy people across ages. V lost 3 bases and J lost 0, with 10 bases in between. There are 16 residues in the CDR3. The germline V gene encodes CDR1 SGHRS and CDR2 YFSETQ. Healthy Caucasian individuals from Russia aged roughly 6 to 95 were enrolled as donors. Together with a sample-barcoded 5' primer, a J-beta primer mix was included in a second PCR lasting 7 to 11 cycles. Every sample gave at least 2.5 million paired-end reads containing CDR3. TCRdb redid the calling of the 5' RACE reads with MiXCR, one entry per CDR3 protein. Of 550,000 to 700,000 distinct CDR3 sequences in the sample, 27% are singletons; the top ten hold approximately 17%. This clonotype was seen a few times. Its antigen is not known. Study-wide results and limits: Whereas aged donors had fewer naive CD4+ cells, long-lived donors had more of them and higher diversity.

The J gene is TRBJ1-6, the V gene TRBV5-1; weak D call: TRBD1 (5 bases). This clonotype was obtained from a woman aged 70 to 79 in good health. Sequencing was carried out using blood. The CDR3 bases are TGCGCCAGCAGCTGGGACCCGAGCTCCTATAATTCACCCCTCCACTTT. The encoded protein is CASSWDPSSYNSPLHF.